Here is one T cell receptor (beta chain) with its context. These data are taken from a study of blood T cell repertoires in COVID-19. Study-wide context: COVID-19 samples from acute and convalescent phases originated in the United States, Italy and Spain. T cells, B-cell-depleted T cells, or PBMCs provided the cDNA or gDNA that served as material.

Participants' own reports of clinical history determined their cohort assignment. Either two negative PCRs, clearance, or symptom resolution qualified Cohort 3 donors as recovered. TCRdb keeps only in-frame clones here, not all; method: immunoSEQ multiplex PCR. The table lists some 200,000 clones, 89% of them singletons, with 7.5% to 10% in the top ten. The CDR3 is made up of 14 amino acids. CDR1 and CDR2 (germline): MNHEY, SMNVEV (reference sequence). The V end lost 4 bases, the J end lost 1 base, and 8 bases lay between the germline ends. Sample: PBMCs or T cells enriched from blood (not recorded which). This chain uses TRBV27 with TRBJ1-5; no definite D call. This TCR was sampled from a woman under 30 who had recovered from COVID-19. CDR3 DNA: TGTGCCAGCAGTTCTGGACTGAGCAATCAGCCCCAGCATTTT. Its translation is CASSSGLSNQPQHF.